The 14 T cell receptor beta chains in this list originate from one sample, sequenced in a study of blood T cell repertoires in COVID-19. Some clones are missing from TCRdb's copy, which holds only in-frame ones; the method was immunoSEQ multiplex PCR. The sample has approximately 70,000 clones, 85% to 90% seen once. The sample taken for sequencing was peripheral blood. These TCRs come from a human donor in a cohort sampled during active COVID-19.

A single count supports this clone. The CDR3 here is CASSYGDISEQYF. CDR3 sequence (DNA): TGTGCCAGCAGTTACGGGGACATTTCCGAGCAGTACTTC. J is TRBJ2-7 and V is TRBV6-2 or TRBV6-3; weak D call: TRBD1 (6 bases). The CDR3 sequence is 13 residues long. The germline V and J ends were trimmed by 2 bases and 6 bases, with 11 bases remaining between them. The germline V gene has CDR1 MNHEY and CDR2 SVGEGT.

This chain connects TRBV9 to TRBJ1-5; 10 bases are a match to TRBD1. The junction had 4 bases not matched to a gene; V was cut back by 3 bases and J by 7 bases. Germline V gene sequence: CDR1 SGDLS, CDR2 YYNGEE. The CDR3 contains 14 residues. CDR3 sequence reads: CASSADRGGQPQHF. The CDR3 DNA reads as TGTGCCAGCAGCGCGGACAGGGGGGGGCAGCCCCAGCATTTT.

The rearrangement links TRBV19 to TRBJ2-7; 8 nucleotides agree with TRBD2. Looked up from germline, CDR1 is LNHDA and CDR2 is SQIVND (reference sequence). The CDR3 is 16 amino acids. With 5 bases clipped from V and 4 bases from J, the junction kept 13 bases outside the gene matches. CDR3 in amino acids: CASSPSGGGAGYEQYF. The CDR3 nucleotides read TGTGCCAGTAGTCCTTCGGGGGGGGGCGCCGGGTACGAGCAGTACTTC.

The chain combines TRBV7-9 with TRBJ2-3; a possible D gene is TRBD2 (6 bases). The CDR3 totals 15 residues. Trimming took off 3 bases at V and 0 bases at J, with 10 bases between the two ends. The germline gives CDR1 SEHNR, CDR2 FQNEAQ (reference sequence). The CDR3 DNA is TGTGCCAGCAGCTTTCGGGAGTCTAGCACAGATACGCAGTATTTT. Translated, it gives CASSFRESSTDTQYF.

The chain joins TRBV7-7 to TRBJ2-3; TRBD1 might be the D (6 bases). Trimming took 3 bases from V and 1 from J, leaving 14 bases between them. The CDR3 runs to 16 residues. The germline V gene has CDR1 SSHAT and CDR2 FNYEAQ (reference sequence). In DNA, the CDR3 is TGTGCCAGCAGCTTTTTTCTGGCAGGGGGCACAGATACGCAGTATTTT. This codes for CASSFFLAGGTDTQYF.

The chain couples TRBV4-1 to TRBJ2-5; TRBD1 might be the D (6 bases). V lost 4 bases, J lost 2 bases, and 17 bases lay in between. The CDR3 is 16 residues long. CDR1 is MGHRA, CDR2 YSYEKL, per germline. This CDR3 reads CASSLVGTSVQETQYF. Written as DNA, the CDR3 is TGCGCCAGCAGCCTGGTTGGGACAAGCGTACAAGAGACCCAGTACTTC.

V is TRBV6-5 and J is TRBJ2-5, with D possibly TRBD2 on 5 matching bases. The germline V gene has CDR1 MNHEY and CDR2 SVGAGI. V lost 8 bases to trimming and J lost 9 bases, with 25 bases between them. This CDR3 is built from 15 residues. The CDR3 loop reads CASSRPTKPLWAQYF. The CDR3 DNA is TGTGCCAGCTCCCGACCGACTAAACCCCTATGGGCCCAGTACTTC.

This clone has just one count. The V gene is TRBV5-1, the J gene TRBJ2-7; possibly TRBD1 for D (5 bases). The CDR3 spans 15 residues. Germline CDR1 SGHRS, CDR2 YFSETQ. Trimming stripped 3 bases from V and 4 bases from J, with 17 bases between. The CDR3, as DNA: TGCGCCAGCAGCTACACCTCAGGGTTTGGGTACGAGCAGTACTTC. Translating it yields CASSYTSGFGYEQYF.

This chain links TRBV5-6 with TRBJ2-2; 9 bases are a match to TRBD2. From germline, CDR1 is SGHDT and CDR2 YYEEEE. V shed 0 bases and J 4 bases; nucleotides not matched to a gene: 4. This CDR3 has 16 residues. CDR3 in DNA: TGTGCCAGCAGCTTGGGTGTGACTAGCGGCACCGGGGAGCTGTTTTTT. Amino acids: CASSLGVTSGTGELFF.

This sequence joins TRBV10-3 and TRBJ2-3, with D perhaps TRBD1 (8 bases). Germline assignment: CDR1 ENHRY and CDR2 SYGVKD. The germline V and J ends were trimmed by 4 bases and 2 bases, with 28 bases remaining between them. This CDR3 is built from 20 residues. CDR3 bases: TGTGCCATCAGTGGATTCAACATCGGGGGGACAGGCAGCTCCACAGATACGCAGTATTTT. This codes for CAISGFNIGGTGSSTDTQYF.

The genes are TRBV4-1 and TRBJ1-2, with TRBD1 identical over 7 bases. Germline trimming cut 4 bases from V and 5 bases from J; bases unmatched to any gene: 10. CDR1 MGHRA and CDR2 YSYEKL come from the germline V gene. The CDR3 covers 15 residues. DNA for the CDR3: TGCGCCAGCAGCCCCGGACAGGCGAGTACTTATGGCTACACCTTC. This gives the protein CASSPGQASTYGYTF.

The V call is TRBV15, the J call TRBJ2-7, with D possibly TRBD1 on 6 matching bases. V dropped 1 base and J dropped 3 bases, with 13 bases sitting between them. This CDR3 contains 15 residues. Germline V lookup: CDR1 LNHNV, CDR2 YYDKDF (reference sequence). CDR3 sequence (DNA): TGTGCCACCAGCAGAGGGCGGACAGAGGACTACGAGCAGTACTTC. Its protein is CATSRGRTEDYEQYF. The entire variable domain, with the rest obtained from reference TRBV15 and TRBJ2-7, is as follows: DAMVIQNPRYQVTQFGKPVTLSCSQTLNHNVMYWYQQKSSQAPKLLFHYYDKDFNNEADTPDNFQSRRPNTSFCFLDIRSPGLGDTAMYLCATSRGRTEDYEQYFGPGTRLTVT.

This chain connects TRBV5-1 to TRBJ2-5; 7 positions match TRBD1. CDR1 and CDR2 (germline): SGHRS, YFSETQ. The CDR3 spans 15 residues. The V gene end was trimmed by 4 bases and the J gene end by 5 bases; junction bases not matched to a gene: 11. DNA for the CDR3: TGCGCCAGCAGCCCCGCTGGGGGACAGTTGGAGACCCAGTACTTC. As protein: CASSPAGGQLETQYF.

The CDR3 sequence: CASSYDFGEQFF. CDR3 sequence (DNA): TGTGCCAGCAGTTATGACTTCGGTGAGCAGTTCTTC. This rearrangement joins TRBV12-3 or TRBV12-4 to TRBJ2-1; D not certain. CDR3 length: 12 amino acids. V lost 4 bases to trimming and J lost 9 bases, with 10 bases between them.